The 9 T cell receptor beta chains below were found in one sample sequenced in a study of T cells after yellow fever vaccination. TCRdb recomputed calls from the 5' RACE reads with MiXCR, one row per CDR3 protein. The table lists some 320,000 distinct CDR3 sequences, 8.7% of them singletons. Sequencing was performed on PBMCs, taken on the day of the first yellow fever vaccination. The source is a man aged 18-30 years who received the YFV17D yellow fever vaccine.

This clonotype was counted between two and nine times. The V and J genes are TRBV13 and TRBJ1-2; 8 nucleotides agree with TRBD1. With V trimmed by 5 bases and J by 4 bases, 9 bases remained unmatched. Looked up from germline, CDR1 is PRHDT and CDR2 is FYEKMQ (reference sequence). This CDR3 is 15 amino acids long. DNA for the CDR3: TGTGCCAGCAGCCCTAGGACAGGGTCCTTCTATGGCTACACCTTC. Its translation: CASSPRTGSFYGYTF.

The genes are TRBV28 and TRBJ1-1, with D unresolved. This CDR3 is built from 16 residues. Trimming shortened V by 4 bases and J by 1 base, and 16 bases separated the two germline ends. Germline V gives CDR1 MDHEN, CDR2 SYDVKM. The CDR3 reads CASSYRPSRGNTEAFF. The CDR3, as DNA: TGTGCCAGCAGTTATCGCCCCAGTAGAGGGAACACTGAAGCTTTCTTT.

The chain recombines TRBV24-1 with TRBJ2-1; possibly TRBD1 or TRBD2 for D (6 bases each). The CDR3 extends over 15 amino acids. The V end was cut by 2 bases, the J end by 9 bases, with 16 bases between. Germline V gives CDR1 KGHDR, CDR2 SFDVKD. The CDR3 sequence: CATSDSSESGAEQFF. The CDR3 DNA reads TGTGCCACCAGTGATTCCAGCGAGTCGGGGGCTGAGCAGTTCTTC.

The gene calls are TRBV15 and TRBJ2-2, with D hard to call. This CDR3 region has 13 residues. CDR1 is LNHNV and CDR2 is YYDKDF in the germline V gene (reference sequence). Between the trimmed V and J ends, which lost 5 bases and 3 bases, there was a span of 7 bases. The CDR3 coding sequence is TGTGCCACCAGCGGCAGGCACACCGGGGAGCTGTTTTTT. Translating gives CATSGRHTGELFF. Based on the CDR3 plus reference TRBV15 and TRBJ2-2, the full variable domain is DAMVIQNPRYQVTQFGKPVTLSCSQTLNHNVMYWYQQKSSQAPKLLFHYYDKDFNNEADTPDNFQSRRPNTSFCFLDIRSPGLGDTAMYLCATSGRHTGELFFGEGSRLTVL.

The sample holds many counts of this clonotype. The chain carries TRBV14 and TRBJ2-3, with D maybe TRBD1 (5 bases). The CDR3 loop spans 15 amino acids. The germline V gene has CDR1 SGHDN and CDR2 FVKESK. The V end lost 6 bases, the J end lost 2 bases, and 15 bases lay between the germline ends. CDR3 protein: CASRPPGRDTDTQYF. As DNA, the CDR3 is TGTGCCAGCAGACCCCCCGGCAGGGACACAGATACGCAGTATTTT.

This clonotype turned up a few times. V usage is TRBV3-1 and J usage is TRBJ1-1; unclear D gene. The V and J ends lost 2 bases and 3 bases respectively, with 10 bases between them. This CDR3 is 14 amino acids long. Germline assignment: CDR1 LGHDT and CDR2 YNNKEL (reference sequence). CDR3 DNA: TGTGCCAGCAGCCAACTGTCTGAGGACACTGAAGCTTTCTTT. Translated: CASSQLSEDTEAFF.

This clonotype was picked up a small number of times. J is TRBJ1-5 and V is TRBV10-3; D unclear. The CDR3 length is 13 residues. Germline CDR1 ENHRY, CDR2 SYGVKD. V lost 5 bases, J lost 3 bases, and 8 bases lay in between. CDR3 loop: CAISSGDNQPQHF. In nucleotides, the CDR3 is TGTGCCATCAGTTCCGGGGACAATCAGCCCCAGCATTTT.

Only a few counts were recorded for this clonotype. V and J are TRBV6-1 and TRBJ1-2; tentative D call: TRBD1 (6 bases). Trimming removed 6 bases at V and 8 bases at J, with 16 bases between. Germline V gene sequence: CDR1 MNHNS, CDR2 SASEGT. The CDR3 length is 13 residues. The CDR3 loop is CASRAGTLGGYTF. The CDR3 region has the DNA TGTGCCAGCAGGGCCGGGACATTGGGAGGCTACACCTTC.

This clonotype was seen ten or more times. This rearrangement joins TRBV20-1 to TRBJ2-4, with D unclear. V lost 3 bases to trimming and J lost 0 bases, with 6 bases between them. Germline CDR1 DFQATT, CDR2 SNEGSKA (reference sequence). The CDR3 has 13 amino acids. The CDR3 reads CSASQLAKNIQYF. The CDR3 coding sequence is TGCAGTGCTAGTCAGTTAGCCAAAAACATTCAGTACTTC.